The next 4 T cell receptor beta chains were all read from a single sample in a study of OX40 agonist ivuxolimab in advanced cancers. Profiled with immunoSEQ multiplex PCR; TCRdb holds only in-frame clones, not every one. The data show about 81,000 clones, with 85% to 95% seen just once and around 15% held by the top ten. The starting material was CD4+ or CD8+ T cells sorted from blood, obtained in a trial of the OX40 agonist ivuxolimab. These receptors all stem from an adult with an advanced solid tumor such as melanoma, head and neck, liver or kidney cancer.

The rearrangement joins TRBV4-1 to TRBJ2-7; D is unresolved. Trimming removed 1 base from V and 0 bases from J, with 13 bases in between. The CDR3 loop spans 16 amino acids. Looked up from germline, CDR1 is MGHRA and CDR2 is YSYEKL. DNA of the CDR3: TGCGCCAGCAGCCAAGTCCTGGGCAGGTTCTCCTACGAGCAGTACTTC. Translation gives CASSQVLGRFSYEQYF.

The rearrangement uses TRBV27 and TRBJ1-1, with D perhaps TRBD1 (6 bases). The CDR3 extends over 17 amino acids. Trimming took 3 bases from V and 0 from J, leaving 17 bases between them. Germline lookup yields CDR1 MNHEY and CDR2 SMNVEV (reference sequence). The CDR3 DNA reads as TGTGCCAGCAGTTTGGGGGCCGTGGGTATAATGAACACTGAAGCTTTCTTT. This translates into CASSLGAVGIMNTEAFF.

This clone was picked up a small number of times. The chain carries TRBV20-1 and TRBJ1-1; D remains ambiguous. The CDR3 loop spans 11 amino acids. Trimming removed 0 bases at V and 6 bases at J, with 5 bases between. CDR1 and CDR2 from the germline V gene are DFQATT and SNEGSKA (reference sequence). The CDR3 DNA reads as TGCAGTGCTAGAGAGGGCCCTGAAGCTTTCTTT. This sequence encodes CSAREGPEAFF.

Only one count was recorded for this clone. The genes are TRBV27 and TRBJ2-1; 10 bases fit TRBD1. Looked up from germline, CDR1 is MNHEY and CDR2 is SMNVEV (reference sequence). CDR3 length: 17 amino acids. The V and J ends lost 5 bases and 0 bases, in that order; junction bases with no gene match: 7. Here the CDR3 reads CASSTGQGLSSYNEQFF. For the CDR3, the DNA is TGTGCCAGCAGTACGGGACAGGGGCTTAGCTCCTACAATGAGCAGTTCTTC.